This TCR beta chain was sequenced during a study of tumor-infiltrating lymphocytes in primary liver carcinoma. From approximately 0.5 ug of total RNA, TCR beta-specific cDNA was reverse-transcribed using a constant-region primer. Three nested multiplex PCR rounds of slightly modified ARM-PCR generated TCR beta libraries. Amplification in the first two PCR rounds was performed using TRBV1-TRBV30 forward primers and a C-beta reverse primer for 10 cycles each. TCRdb recomputed calls from the multiplex PCR reads with MiXCR, one row per CDR3 protein. In the table there are some 120,000 distinct CDR3 sequences, 64% of which are singletons. The 20-30 mg bulk tissue piece was not sorted before simultaneous RNA and DNA extraction. Whichever tumor sample was examined, it had over 80% viable tumor cells. Study outcomes and limitations: Researchers found tumor-adjacent and tumor-blood pairs overlapped less than tumor region pairs.

With respect to this clonotype: Its matching antigen is unknown.

The CDR3 is made up of 15 amino acids. In germline, CDR1 is MNHNY, CDR2 SVGAGI (reference sequence). J lost 6 bases, V lost 5 bases, and 10 bases had no gene match. J is TRBJ2-1 and V is TRBV6-6; 7 bases agree with TRBD1. This TCR was recovered from an older woman with primary liver carcinoma and hepatitis B virus infection. Specimen: liver tumor tissue from sampling region 3. Specified subset: tumor region T3, left-lateral pole. Here the CDR3 DNA reads TGTGCCAGCAGTCCAAGACAGGGAGCGAGCAATGAGCAGTTCTTC. It specifies CASSPRQGASNEQFF.